This T cell receptor (beta chain) was retrieved from a study of blood T cell repertoires in COVID-19 (TCRdb year 2020). Some background on the complete study: Samples covering the acute and convalescent phases of COVID-19 were provided by collaborators in the United States, Italy and Spain. The prospective study material was composed of cDNA or gDNA derived from T cells, B-cell-depleted T cells, or PBMCs. Deeply sampled blood TCRbeta repertoires from subjects exposed to, actively infected with, or recovered from COVID-19 were included in the dataset. The repertoires were released in a freely available public database intended as a resource for research on the immune response to SARS-CoV-2. Samples were obtained from the ongoing ImmuneRACE study (first 160 participants) and from 1,000 to 1,500 subjects provided by 6 global collaborators. A de-identified subject ID, COVID-19 status, age in years and sex were almost always included in the sample metadata. HLA class I and class II types, where available, came from metadata supplied by the sample provider rather than from assay-based typing. The paper's findings and limits, for the study overall: The amount of clinical and demographic metadata varied by source and participant and was provided uncurated.

Trimming leaves V shorter by 4 bases and J shorter by 8 bases, with the junction holding 11 bases beyond the gene matches. The CDR3 covers 17 residues, taking in both the cysteine and the phenylalanine. The sequence is cut down to CDR3 DNA, 51 bases in frame from base 1. The germline V gene specifies SGHVS as CDR1 and FNYEAQ as CDR2. TCRbeta CDR3 regions were amplified from genomic DNA using the immunoSEQ Assay, a bias-controlled multiplex PCR. As for how the authors treated the data: Nucleated cell counts per sample were estimated from amplification of reference gene primers within the assay. Sequence reads were collapsed and filtered to measure the absolute abundance of every unique TCRbeta CDR3 rearrangement. For each sample, productive Simpson clonality was calculated as the square root of Simpson's diversity index over productive rearrangements. TCRdb retrieved this table from immuneACCESS and kept in-frame rearrangements only. Not all clones are present; in checked studies, unresolved V genes account for under half, and no reason is known for the remainder. V and J calls and clone size come straight from that table; D and trimming were deduced from the DNA. The table for this sample lists some 190,000 clones; roughly 83% of them were counted only once. Approximately 3% of the sample is held by the ten biggest clonotypes.

This clone was detected only once. No antigen is known for it. No quality values exist for individual bases; no much larger clone is one base distant. In the prospective study, participants were 18 to 89 years old, resided in around 25 geographic areas of the United States, and were enrolled through a virtual design. To assign participants to cohorts, the prospective study relied on clinical history that participants themselves reported in a screening survey and a study questionnaire. Recovered participants in ImmuneRACE Cohort 3 were defined as having two consecutive negative NP/OP PCR tests, clearance from a healthcare professional, or resolution of symptoms. In the prospective study, whole blood, serum and a nasopharyngeal or oropharyngeal swab were collected from each participant by mobile phlebotomists. Participants in the prospective study had the option to provide additional blood draws and questionnaires over a roughly two-month period. Before DNA extraction, prospective study blood samples were shipped either frozen or at room temperature.

The TCR comes from a woman aged 25 to 39 who had recovered from COVID-19. The sample consisted of PBMCs or T cells enriched from blood (not recorded which). The rearranged chain carries TRBV7-6 and TRBJ1-4, with 12 central nucleotides matching TRBD1. The CDR3 reads as follows: CASSYRDRGLFDEKLFF. The nucleotide sequence reads TGTGCCAGCAGCTACCGGGACAGGGGGCTCTTTGACGAAAAACTGTTTTTT.